Listed here is a single T cell receptor (beta chain). Its antigen remains unidentified. Produced via immunoSEQ multiplex PCR; TCRdb's table is partial and in-frame only. Among about 340,000 clones listed, less than 75% were seen once. The source of the sample is a study of shared clonotypes between healthy human individuals. The V and J ends lost 0 bases and 2 bases respectively, with 20 bases between them. The CDR3 contains 18 residues. Germline CDR1 is SGDLS and CDR2 is YYNGEE. Whole-study findings and limits: The study generally estimated greater richness for naive than memory subsets. Among four donors, roughly 5% of naive CD4 clonotypes were found in common.

Sequencing was done on a sample of memory CD4+ T cells sorted from blood. Subset described: CD45RA-negative fraction. The receptor was isolated from a man aged 30 to 39 in good health. The V and J genes are TRBV9 and TRBJ2-5; a weak D match, TRBD2 (5 bases). The DNA of the CDR3 is TGTGCCAGCAGCGTAGCTACGACTACTCCCCGGAATCAAGAGACCCAGTACTTC. Its protein product is CASSVATTTPRNQETQYF.